This T cell receptor (beta chain) originates from a study of cytomegalovirus exposure and HLA in healthy donors. Whole-study findings and limits: A highly shared variant cluster was judged a likely technical artifact. Earlier results showed most TCR beta V segments being productive about 87% or about 30% of the time.

This CDR3 comprises 13 residues. V lost 9 bases, J lost 11 bases, and 13 bases stayed unmatched. Germline-derived CDR1 and CDR2 are SNHLY and FYNNEI. This clone was seen once. The antigen is undetermined. Donors in the study were healthy people who gave bone marrow. Primers for the PCR totalled 60 Vbeta and 13 Jbeta. The authors' processing: Among the unique TCR beta chains that a later analysis counted, roughly 80 million in all, 9.5 million to 11 million were shared. Sequencing was performed with immunoSEQ multiplex PCR; in TCRdb, only in-frame clones are kept and a portion is missing. V and J calls plus clone size are reproduced from that table; the DNA served to infer D and trimming. This table holds about 140,000 clones, about four fifths found once.

Source material: PBMCs. This TCR was sampled from a male donor in good health and CMV-seronegative. This rearrangement joins TRBV2 to TRBJ1-1, with 9 bases aligning to TRBD1. The CDR3 coding sequence is TGTGCCAGGACAGCCCGGGACAGGGATGGTGCTTTCTTT. Amino acids: CARTARDRDGAFF.